What follows are 4 T cell receptor beta chains derived from one specimen sequenced in a study of blood T cell repertoires in COVID-19. TCRdb's copy holds only in-frame clones and misses some; the assay was immunoSEQ multiplex PCR. The repertoire holds 70,000 or so clones, with just over 90% as singletons. The sequenced material came from peripheral blood. The receptors come from a young woman with acute or convalescent COVID-19.

The CDR3 DNA sequence: TGTGCCAGCAGCCCACCGGGACAGGGGAAGGAAAAACTGTTTTTT. Translation gives CASSPPGQGKEKLFF. The genes are TRBV28 and TRBJ1-4; 10 nucleotides line up with TRBD1. CDR1 and CDR2 from the germline V gene are MDHEN and SYDVKM. This CDR3 spans 15 amino acids. Trimming at V came to 6 bases and at J to 8 bases, leaving 9 bases not matched to a gene. The full variable domain, with the rest looked up from reference TRBV28 and TRBJ1-4, is DVKVTQSSRYLVKRTGEKVFLECVQDMDHENMFWYRQDPGLGLRLIYFSYDVKMKEKGDIPEGYSVSREKKERFSLILESASTNQTSMYLCASSPPGQGKEKLFFGSGTQLSVL.

CDR3 sequence: CASSLLIQGGPNTEAFF. CDR3 nucleotide sequence: TGCGCCAGCAGCTTGTTGATACAGGGGGGCCCGAACACTGAAGCTTTCTTT. The chain joins TRBV5-1 to TRBJ1-1; TRBD1 matches at 8 bases. With 1 base clipped from V and 1 base from J, the junction kept 9 bases outside the gene matches. The CDR3 has 17 residues. In germline, CDR1 is SGHRS, CDR2 YFSETQ.

The chain is built from TRBV7-2 and TRBJ2-1; 8 bases map to TRBD1. Germline CDR1 SGHTA, CDR2 FQGNSA. Trimming removed 1 base from V and 2 bases from J; junction bases left unmatched: 7. This CDR3 has 17 residues. The CDR3 DNA is TGTGCCAGCAGCTTAGTTTGGGCAGGGGGCGCCTACAATGAGCAGTTCTTC. It is translated as CASSLVWAGGAYNEQFF. Looking up the rest from reference TRBV7-2 and TRBJ2-1 gives the full variable domain: GAGVSQSPSNKVTEKGKDVELRCDPISGHTALYWYRQSLGQGLEFLIYFQGNSAPDKSGLPSDRFSAERTGGSVSTLTIQRTQQEDSAVYLCASSLVWAGGAYNEQFFGPGTRLTVL.

This chain links TRBV2 with TRBJ1-2; D is ambiguous. The germline V gene encodes CDR1 SNHLY and CDR2 FYNNEI. The CDR3 is made up of 17 amino acids. Trimming stripped 7 bases from V and 0 bases from J, with 21 bases between. The CDR3 nucleotides read TGTGCCAGCACTTGGAGAGAGGCAGAACTCTCTAACTATGGCTACACCTTC. Protein: CASTWREAELSNYGYTF.